One T cell receptor (beta chain) is described in this entry. Its antigen specificity is not known. The junction differs from germline at one of its ends, possibly a read error. TCRbeta CDR3 regions were amplified from genomic DNA using the immunoSEQ Assay, a bias-controlled multiplex PCR. The source study handled its data this way. Within the assay, amplification of reference gene primers was used to estimate how many nucleated cells each sample contained. To quantify the absolute abundance of each unique TCRbeta CDR3 rearrangement, sequence reads were collapsed and filtered. Productive Simpson clonality was computed per sample as the square root of Simpson's diversity index over productive rearrangements. TCRdb took this table from immuneACCESS and kept in-frame rearrangements with V and J called. Such tables lack part of the clones; where checked against another copy, unresolved V genes explain under half of the gap, and the rest is unexplained. The V and J calls and clone size come from that table; D and trimming were worked out from the DNA. In all, the sample holds approximately 59,000 clones, and about 90% of those were seen once. Roughly a fifth of the sample is held by the ten biggest clonotypes.

The entry originates in a study of blood T cell repertoires in COVID-19 (dated by TCRdb to the early 2020s). About the study as a whole: Samples covering the acute and convalescent phases of COVID-19 were provided by collaborators in the United States, Italy and Spain. Subjects who had been exposed to COVID-19, were actively infected with it, or had recovered from it provided the deeply sampled blood TCRbeta repertoires that made up the dataset. The repertoires were made available in a free public database intended to serve as a resource for research on the immune response to SARS-CoV-2. A de-identified subject ID, COVID-19 status, age in years and sex were almost always included in the sample metadata. The samples were drawn from two sources: the first 160 participants of the ongoing ImmuneRACE study, and about 1,300 subjects contributed by 6 global collaborators. Where available, HLA class I and class II types were taken from metadata supplied by the sample provider and were not determined by assay-based typing. The material from the prospective study consisted of cDNA or gDNA derived from T cells, B-cell-depleted T cells, or PBMCs. General study outcomes and caveats: The quantity of clinical and demographic metadata differed by source and by participant and was supplied without curation.

Whole blood was collected in K2EDTA tubes by collaborating institutions according to the institutions' own protocols. For TCRbeta analysis, collaborators shipped samples as frozen whole blood, isolated PBMCs, or DNA extracted from either of those sample types. This clonotype originated in a human donor in a cohort sampled during active COVID-19. The sequencing sample was made of peripheral blood.

The DNA sequence follows: TGTGTCAGCAGTGAGCAGGGTCGGACCGGGGAGCTGTTTTTT. The translation is CVSSEQGRTGELFF. Recombination joined TRBV6-4 with TRBJ2-2; TRBD1 is a weak D gene call, 5 bases matching. CDR1 and CDR2, per the germline V gene, are MRHNA and SNTAGT. Reading from cysteine to phenylalanine, the CDR3 counts 14 amino acids. The sequence is cut down to CDR3 DNA, 42 bases in frame from base 1.